The 32 T cell receptor beta chains below were found in one sample sequenced in a study of cytomegalovirus exposure and HLA in healthy donors. The assay was immunoSEQ multiplex PCR, and TCRdb's table has in-frame clones only and misses some. The sample shows about 130,000 clones, roughly nine tenths of them seen only once. The sequencing sample was made of PBMCs. These receptors were collected from a young woman in good health and CMV-seronegative.

V and J are TRBV7-8 and TRBJ2-7, with D tentatively TRBD1 (5 bases). The CDR3 runs 14 residues. The ends were cut back, 1 base at V and 2 bases at J, with 9 bases in the middle. Per the germline V gene, CDR1 is SGHVS and CDR2 is FQNEAQ. DNA for the CDR3: TGTGCCAGCAGCTTAGTGCAGGGTGCCTACGAGCAGTACTTC. The encoded protein is CASSLVQGAYEQYF. The full variable domain, rest sourced from reference TRBV7-8 and TRBJ2-7, is GAGVSQSPRYKVAKRGQDVALRCDPISGHVSLFWYQQALGQGPEFLTYFQNEAQLDKSGLPSDRFFAERPEGSVSTLKIQRTQQEDSAVYLCASSLVQGAYEQYFGPGTRLTVT.

The chain combines TRBV13 with TRBJ1-4, with 8 nucleotides matching TRBD1. The CDR3 totals 14 residues. The V gene end was trimmed by 5 bases and the J gene end by 6 bases; junction bases not matched to a gene: 5. Germline values: CDR1 PRHDT, CDR2 FYEKMQ (reference sequence). The CDR3 loop is CASSPDRDHEKLFF. Here the CDR3 DNA reads TGTGCCAGCAGCCCGGACAGGGACCATGAAAAACTGTTTTTT. Based on the CDR3 plus reference TRBV13 and TRBJ1-4, the full variable domain is AAGVIQSPRHLIKEKRETATLKCYPIPRHDTVYWYQQGPGQDPQFLISFYEKMQSDKGSIPDRFSAQQFSDYHSELNMSSLELGDSALYFCASSPDRDHEKLFFGSGTQLSVL.

This clone was observed a single time. CDR3 protein: CASSLSGVTYNEQFF. In nucleotides, the CDR3 is TGTGCCAGTAGCCTTAGCGGGGTAACCTACAATGAGCAGTTCTTC. The J gene is TRBJ2-1, the V gene TRBV19, with TRBD2 matching 8 bases. CDR3 length: 15 residues. The junction had 6 bases not matched to a gene; V was cut back by 6 bases and J by 2 bases. Germline V gene sequence: CDR1 LNHDA, CDR2 SQIVND (reference sequence). The variable domain in full, completed from reference TRBV19 and TRBJ2-1, reads DGGITQSPKYLFRKEGQNVTLSCEQNLNHDAMYWYRQDPGQGLRLIYYSQIVNDFQKGDIAEGYSVSREKKESFPLTVTSAQKNPTAFYLCASSLSGVTYNEQFFGPGTRLTVL.

The chain joins TRBV5-1 to TRBJ1-1, with 7 bases lining up with TRBD1. The CDR3 is 15 residues long. Looked up from germline, CDR1 is SGHRS and CDR2 is YFSETQ. The J segment lost 10 bases and the V segment lost 4 bases, leaving 16 bases of the junction unmatched. CDR3 sequence (DNA): TGCGCCAGCAGCCTGGACCGACAGGGCAGGTCAGGAGCTTTCTTT. This sequence encodes CASSLDRQGRSGAFF.

The chain employs TRBV6-1 and TRBJ2-3, with TRBD1 identical over 10 bases. Germline V gene sequence: CDR1 MNHNS, CDR2 SASEGT. The CDR3 is 18 residues long. After removal of 0 bases from V and 4 bases from J, the junction contained 10 bases not matched to a gene. CDR3 residues: CASSEAPPDRGRPDTQYF. CDR3 nucleotide sequence: TGTGCCAGCAGTGAAGCTCCCCCAGACAGGGGGCGCCCAGATACGCAGTATTTT.

The rearrangement links TRBV12-5 to TRBJ1-1; D remains ambiguous. Germline CDR1 and CDR2: LGHNT and FRNRAP. V was shortened by 0 bases and J by 7 bases, with 15 bases between the two germline ends. This CDR3 comprises 15 residues. In DNA, the CDR3 is TGTGCTAGTGGTTTGGTACGCGGTTCTGTATATGAAGCTTTCTTT. This sequence encodes CASGLVRGSVYEAFF. The full variable domain, its missing parts supplied by reference TRBV12-5 and TRBJ1-1, is DARVTQTPRHKVTEMGQEVTMRCQPILGHNTVFWYRQTMMQGLELLAYFRNRAPLDDSGMPKDRFSAEMPDATLATLKIQPSEPRDSAVYFCASGLVRGSVYEAFFGQGTRLTVV.

In its sample, this clone was seen a few times. The chain employs TRBV25-1 and TRBJ2-5; 11 nucleotides match TRBD2. The CDR3 is 15 amino acids. Germline CDR1 and CDR2: MGHDK and SYGVNS. The junction had 4 bases not matched to a gene; V was cut back by 2 bases and J by 5 bases. The CDR3 is CASSESTSGGETQYF. The CDR3 DNA sequence: TGTGCCAGCAGTGAAAGCACTAGCGGGGGTGAGACCCAGTACTTC.

The chain combines TRBV7-7 with TRBJ1-1; 7 bases match TRBD1. V was clipped by 5 bases and J by 1 base; unmatched bases: 7. Germline V gene data show CDR1 as SSHAT and CDR2 as FNYEAQ (reference sequence). The CDR3 loop spans 15 amino acids. This CDR3 is CASSPLGTANTEAFF. In nucleotides, the CDR3 is TGTGCCAGCAGCCCTCTCGGGACAGCGAACACTGAAGCTTTCTTT.

The V gene is TRBV7-3, the J gene TRBJ2-3; D remains ambiguous. CDR3 length: 12 residues. From germline, CDR1 is SGHTA and CDR2 FQGTGA. The V end was cut by 1 base, the J end by 6 bases, with 5 bases between. This CDR3 reads CASSLNEDTQYF. CDR3 nucleotide sequence: TGTGCCAGCAGCTTAAATGAGGATACGCAGTATTTT.

This rearrangement joins TRBV29-1 to TRBJ1-1, with TRBD1 matching 7 bases. Germline V gives CDR1 SQVTM, CDR2 ANQGSEA. The CDR3 runs 11 residues. The V and J ends lost 5 bases and 10 bases, in that order; junction bases with no gene match: 7. The CDR3 region has the DNA TGCAGCGTTAAAACAGGGGTTCTAGCTTTCTTT. This codes for CSVKTGVLAFF.

The chain joins TRBV6-1 to TRBJ1-5, with D possibly matching TRBD1 (6 bases). The CDR3 loop spans 13 amino acids. V was clipped by 6 bases and J by 7 bases, with 13 bases between them. CDR1 is MNHNS and CDR2 is SASEGT in the germline V gene. The CDR3 nucleotides are TGTGCCAGCAGCGTACAGGGTGACCAGCCCCAGCATTTT. This translates into CASSVQGDQPQHF.

V and J are TRBV7-9 and TRBJ1-1; 7 bases fit TRBD1. This CDR3 comprises 18 residues. The V gene's germline CDR1 is SEHNR and CDR2 FQNEAQ (reference sequence). V shed 2 bases, J shed 1 base, and the junction held 13 bases outside the gene matches. Here the CDR3 reads CASSLRPRTGGGNTEAFF. The CDR3 DNA reads as TGTGCCAGCAGCTTAAGGCCCCGGACAGGCGGAGGGAACACTGAAGCTTTCTTT.

CDR3 residues: CASSATGIGTGELFF. The CDR3 region has the DNA TGTGCCAGCAGCGCGACAGGGATTGGAACCGGGGAGCTGTTTTTT. The J gene is TRBJ2-2, the V gene TRBV9, with 7 bases identical to TRBD1. Trimming cost V 3 bases and J 5 bases; bases outside gene matches: 7. The CDR3 runs 15 residues. Germline lookup yields CDR1 SGDLS and CDR2 YYNGEE. The entire variable domain, with the rest obtained from reference TRBV9 and TRBJ2-2, is as follows: DSGVTQTPKHLITATGQRVTLRCSPRSGDLSVYWYQQSLDQGLQFLIQYYNGEERAKGNILERFSAQQFPDLHSELNLSSLELGDSALYFCASSATGIGTGELFFGEGSRLTVL.

The chain has TRBV28 and TRBJ2-7, with 11 positions matching TRBD2. Germline V gene sequence: CDR1 MDHEN, CDR2 SYDVKM. V shed 8 bases, J shed 3 bases, and the junction held 3 bases outside the gene matches. The CDR3 is made up of 13 amino acids. This chain's CDR3 is CASHTSGGYEQYF. In DNA, the CDR3 is TGTGCCAGCCATACTAGCGGGGGCTACGAGCAGTACTTC.

This chain connects TRBV4-1 to TRBJ2-3, with 7 positions matching TRBD2. The CDR3 length is 13 residues. The V segment lost 4 bases and the J segment 9 bases; nucleotides outside the gene matches: 7. The germline V gene has CDR1 MGHRA and CDR2 YSYEKL. This CDR3 is CASSPGPGGTQYF. In nucleotides, the CDR3 is TGCGCCAGCAGCCCCGGACCCGGGGGGACGCAGTATTTT.

The chain recombines TRBV5-1 with TRBJ2-7, with D uncertain. The ends were cut back, 0 bases at V and 2 bases at J, with 6 bases in the middle. There are 13 residues in the CDR3. The germline V gene encodes CDR1 SGHRS and CDR2 YFSETQ. The CDR3 is CASSLVPAYEQYF. For the CDR3, the DNA is TGCGCCAGCAGCTTGGTACCGGCCTACGAGCAGTACTTC.

This clone was counted a few times. J is TRBJ1-5 and V is TRBV5-6; tentative D call: TRBD1 (6 bases). V lost 3 bases, J lost 1 base, and 8 bases lay in between. The germline CDR1 and CDR2 sequences are SGHDT and YYEEEE. CDR3 length: 14 amino acids. CDR3 sequence reads: CASSYGQSNQPQHF. Written as DNA, the CDR3 is TGTGCCAGCAGCTATGGACAGAGCAATCAGCCCCAGCATTTT.

This clone appeared once. This sequence joins TRBV4-1 and TRBJ1-3; 8 bases line up with TRBD1. Trimming cost V 3 bases and J 7 bases; bases outside gene matches: 11. The CDR3 length is 16 residues. Germline assignment: CDR1 MGHRA and CDR2 YSYEKL. The CDR3 sequence is CASSQESQGAGNTIYF. For the CDR3, the DNA is TGCGCCAGCAGCCAGGAATCCCAGGGGGCCGGTAACACCATATATTTT.

The chain employs TRBV5-5 and TRBJ1-2, with D perhaps matching TRBD1 (5 bases). This CDR3 contains 16 residues. The V and J ends lost 5 bases and 5 bases respectively, with 22 bases between them. From germline, CDR1 is SGHKS and CDR2 YYEKEE (reference sequence). This chain's CDR3 is CASRKGHGQGQYGYTF. In DNA form, the CDR3 reads TGTGCCAGCAGAAAAGGACATGGACAAGGGCAATATGGCTACACCTTC.

The rearrangement joins TRBV6-5 to TRBJ2-3, with D tentatively TRBD2 (7 bases). Trimming left V 0 bases short and J 2 bases short, with 12 bases between. CDR1 MNHEY and CDR2 SVGAGI come from the germline V gene. The CDR3 contains 16 residues. CDR3 in DNA: TGTGCCAGCAGTTACTCGTTGGGGGGGCCCACAGATACGCAGTATTTT. Amino acid sequence: CASSYSLGGPTDTQYF.

This chain connects TRBV5-4 to TRBJ2-7; 12 bases are shared with TRBD2. V lost 5 bases, J lost 9 bases, and 6 bases stayed unmatched. The CDR3 covers 13 residues. CDR1 SGHNT and CDR2 YYREEE come from the germline V gene (reference sequence). CDR3 sequence: CASRGGLAGAQYF. The CDR3 nucleotides read TGTGCCAGCAGGGGGGGACTAGCGGGCGCGCAGTACTTC.

The rearrangement uses TRBV15 and TRBJ1-5, with D hard to call. CDR1 LNHNV and CDR2 YYDKDF come from the germline V gene (reference sequence). This CDR3 is 15 amino acids long. Deletions cut 1 base from V and 3 bases from J, with 10 bases between. CDR3: CATSRAFESNQPQHF. The DNA for the CDR3 is TGTGCCACCAGCAGAGCATTCGAGTCCAATCAGCCCCAGCATTTT. Variable domain in full (rest from reference TRBV15 and TRBJ1-5): DAMVIQNPRYQVTQFGKPVTLSCSQTLNHNVMYWYQQKSSQAPKLLFHYYDKDFNNEADTPDNFQSRRPNTSFCFLDIRSPGLGDTAMYLCATSRAFESNQPQHFGDGTRLSIL.

The chain joins TRBV18 to TRBJ1-1; TRBD1 matches at 9 bases. Trimming removed 4 bases from V and 4 bases from J; junction bases left unmatched: 4. Germline V gene lookup returns CDR1 KGHSH and CDR2 LQKENI. The CDR3 runs to 14 residues. The CDR3 protein is CASSLDRGGTEAFF. The CDR3 bases are TGTGCCAGCTCACTAGACAGGGGGGGCACTGAAGCTTTCTTT.

The CDR3 reads CATPPPPGHNQPQHF. The CDR3 nucleotides are TGCGCCACCCCACCTCCTCCGGGACACAATCAGCCCCAGCATTTT. The rearrangement links TRBV23-1 to TRBJ1-5; TRBD1 is a possible D gene (6 bases). TRBV23-1 is flagged as an ORF with uncertain function. Trimming removed 10 bases from V and 3 bases from J, with 19 bases in between. This CDR3 is 15 amino acids long.

The chain uses TRBV27 and TRBJ2-2; D is unresolved. Looked up from germline, CDR1 is MNHEY and CDR2 is SMNVEV (reference sequence). Trimming removed 3 bases at V and 5 bases at J, with 7 bases between. The CDR3 extends over 13 amino acids. The CDR3 region is CASSFADTGELFF. The CDR3 DNA follows: TGTGCCAGCAGTTTTGCGGATACCGGGGAGCTGTTTTTT.

Remarks on this clone: Given a much more abundant clone one base away, this may be a read error. The gene calls are TRBV11-1 and TRBJ2-3; 12 bases are shared with TRBD2. The CDR3 sequence is 15 residues long. After removal of 5 bases from V and 1 base from J, the junction contained 1 base not matched to a gene. The germline V gene has CDR1 SGHAT and CDR2 FQDESV (reference sequence). The CDR3 here is CASSRTSGGTDTQYF. CDR3 sequence (DNA): TGTGCCAGCAGCCGGACTAGCGGGGGCACAGATACGCAGTATTTT.

The chain has TRBV14 and TRBJ1-6; TRBD1 might be the D (6 bases). Germline loops: CDR1 SGHDN, CDR2 FVKESK. The CDR3 sequence is 13 residues long. V was clipped by 0 bases and J by 10 bases, with 7 bases between them. CDR3 protein: CASSQEGASPLHF. DNA for the CDR3: TGTGCCAGCAGCCAAGAGGGGGCCTCACCCCTCCACTTT.

The genes are TRBV4-2 and TRBJ1-4; D possibly corresponds to TRBD1 (5 bases). Trimming removed 4 bases at V and 8 bases at J, with 20 bases between. Germline V lookup: CDR1 LGHNA, CDR2 YNFKEQ. The length of the CDR3 is 16 residues. This chain's CDR3 is CASSRREGTGGEKLFF. CDR3 DNA: TGTGCCAGCAGCCGGCGGGAGGGGACCGGTGGGGAAAAACTGTTTTTT.

The J gene is TRBJ2-1, the V gene TRBV5-1; the D gene is possibly TRBD2 (7 bases). V lost 0 bases to trimming and J lost 3 bases, with 13 bases between them. The CDR3 is 16 amino acids. Per the germline V gene, CDR1 is SGHRS and CDR2 is YFSETQ. CDR3 sequence: CASSLGTGGYYNEQFF. In DNA form, the CDR3 reads TGCGCCAGCAGCTTGGGGACGGGGGGCTACTACAATGAGCAGTTCTTC. The entire variable domain, with the rest obtained from reference TRBV5-1 and TRBJ2-1, is as follows: KAGVTQTPRYLIKTRGQQVTLSCSPISGHRSVSWYQQTPGQGLQFLFEYFSETQRNKGNFPGRFSGRQFSNSRSEMNVSTLELGDSALYLCASSLGTGGYYNEQFFGPGTRLTVL.

This clone turned up a few times. The chain is built from TRBV7-3 and TRBJ1-5, with 8 bases identical to TRBD1. Germline lookup yields CDR1 SGHTA and CDR2 FQGTGA. With 5 bases clipped from V and 3 bases from J, the junction kept 6 bases outside the gene matches. The CDR3 covers 15 residues. The CDR3 DNA reads TGTGCCAGCAGCCCTCAGGGGGCTCCCAATCAGCCCCAGCATTTT. Translation gives CASSPQGAPNQPQHF. The complete variable domain, with remaining parts taken from reference TRBV7-3 and TRBJ1-5, reads GAGVSQTPSNKVTEKGKYVELRCDPISGHTALYWYRQSLGQGPEFLIYFQGTGAADDSGLPNDRFFAVRPEGSVSTLKIQRTERGDSAVYLCASSPQGAPNQPQHFGDGTRLSIL.

This clone was counted once. This chain joins TRBV7-2 and TRBJ2-5; TRBD1 matches 8 bases. CDR1 is SGHTA and CDR2 is FQGNSA in the germline V gene. CDR3 length: 13 residues. J gave up 5 bases and V 10 bases, and 9 bases lay outside the gene matches. Here the CDR3 DNA reads TGTGCCAAACAACAGGGGGGCAGTGAGACCCAGTACTTC. Translating it yields CAKQQGGSETQYF.

CDR3 loop: CASSYFAGAGGQYF. CDR3 nucleotide sequence: TGTGCCAGCAGTTACTTTGCGGGGGCGGGCGGGCAGTACTTC. The chain uses TRBV6-5 and TRBJ2-7, with D tentatively TRBD2 (7 bases). There are 14 residues in the CDR3. V gave up 1 base and J gave up 9 bases, with 16 bases separating them. The germline CDR1 and CDR2 sequences are MNHEY and SVGAGI.